This T cell receptor beta chain originates from a study of blood T cells in healthy people across ages. Study-wide points: Naive T cell percentage by flow cytometry tracked strongly with beta diversity.

A second roughly 7 to 11 cycle PCR used barcoded and J-beta primers. TCRdb re-called the 5' RACE reads with MiXCR, one entry per CDR3 protein. The sample lists 980,000 or so distinct CDR3 sequences, about 48% occurring once. Collection of roughly 9.8 milliliters of peripheral blood was performed for each donor. The CDR3 contains 14 residues. Of note for this clonotype: As yet, its antigen is unknown.

The sequence derives from a young man in good health. Source material: blood. The chain recombines TRBV21-1 with TRBJ2-5; the table's D call TRBD2 went unverified against the DNA. The end of the DNA aligns better with TRBJ2-7, so the J call may be wrong. TRBV21-1 is shown as a pseudogene. CDR3 sequence: CASSKASGPYEQYF. The CDR3 DNA follows: TGTGCCAGCAGCAAAGCCTCAGGACCCTACGAGCAGTACTTC.